The source of this T cell receptor beta chain is a study of a mutant IDH1 vaccine in newly diagnosed glioma. As for time point: baseline, week 1 (first vaccination visit). This sample's treatment: pre-vaccination baseline after standard-of-care therapy. Germline V gene sequence: CDR1 SGHTA, CDR2 FQGNSA. This CDR3 is 15 amino acids long. V gave up 1 base and J gave up 3 bases, with 13 bases separating them. Clones were read by immunoSEQ multiplex PCR, and TCRdb kept only the in-frame ones, dropping some. The table includes about 51,000 clones, over 60% detected once. The specimen comprised PBMCs, sampled from a glioma patient treated with radiotherapy, temozolomide or both. This sequence joins TRBV7-2 and TRBJ2-7; a weak D match, TRBD1 (6 bases). The sequence derives from a woman aged 35 to 49 with glioma. CDR3 amino acids: CASSLGSVRGYEQYF. The CDR3 DNA reads as TGTGCCAGCAGCTTAGGTTCTGTCAGGGGCTACGAGCAGTACTTC.